This T cell receptor (beta chain) originates from a study of blood T cells in healthy people across ages. This clonotype was seen more than once but under ten times. Its antigen is as yet unknown. With a J-beta primer mix and a sample-barcoded 5' primer, a second PCR ran about 7 to 12 cycles. Every cDNA molecule bore a tag from a template-switch adaptor containing 12 random nucleotides. In TCRdb, the 5' RACE reads were re-called with MiXCR into one record per CDR3 protein. The sample records 710,000 or so distinct CDR3 sequences, about 20% being singletons. Regarding the study as a whole: No one knew whether donors had CMV, which possibly confounded expanded clonotype changes. Among long-lived donors, naive CD4+ cells were more numerous and diversity higher than in aged donors. TCR beta diversity tracked closely with naive T cell percentage.

The CDR3 is 15 residues long. Trimming cost V 2 bases and J 4 bases, with 14 bases left between them. Germline CDR1 and CDR2: SEHNR and FQNEAQ (reference sequence). The clonotype comes from a man between 65 and 80 years old in good health. The rearrangement links TRBV7-9 to TRBJ1-2; D unclear. The sequencing sample was made of blood. CDR3 in amino acids: CASSLRDRQFYGYTF. The CDR3 region has the DNA TGTGCCAGCAGCTTAAGGGATCGGCAGTTCTATGGCTACACCTTC.